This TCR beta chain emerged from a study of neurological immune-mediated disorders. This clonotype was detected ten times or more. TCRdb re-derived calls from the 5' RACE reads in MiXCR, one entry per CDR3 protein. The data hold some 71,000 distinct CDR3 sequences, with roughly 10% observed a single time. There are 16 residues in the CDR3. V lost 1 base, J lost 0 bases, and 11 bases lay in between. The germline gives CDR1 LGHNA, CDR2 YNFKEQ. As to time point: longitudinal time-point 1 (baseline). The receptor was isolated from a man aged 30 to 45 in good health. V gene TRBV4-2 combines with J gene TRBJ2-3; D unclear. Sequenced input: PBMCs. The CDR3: CASSQATAASTDTQYF. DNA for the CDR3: TGTGCCAGCAGCCAAGCTACGGCGGCTAGCACAGATACGCAGTATTTT.